The T cell receptor beta chain described here comes from a study of T cell repertoires in ileal Crohn's disease. Study-wide context: Every patient was operated on for stricturing (roughly 60%) or penetrating (approximately 40%) complications. Thiopurines (11) or anti-TNF agents (roughly 17) were given postoperatively to about half.

Of note for this clone: Its specificity is unknown.

V was pared by 2 bases and J by 7 bases, with 11 bases between. Germline values: CDR1 MNHEY, CDR2 SMNVEV (reference sequence). CDR3 length: 14 amino acids. General study results and limits: Clonal expansions were more frequent in active smokers than non-smokers at surgery. High-frequency clones were more common in sorted CD8 than CD4 cells.

Sequencing used immunoSEQ multiplex PCR; TCRdb keeps in-frame clones, though not all of them. The sample carries over 10,000 clones, approximately 80% recorded once. Time point denoted: neoterminal ileum biopsy at postoperative endoscopy, about 6 months after surgery. Source material: ileal tissue. The rearrangement uses TRBV27 and TRBJ1-4; TRBD1 might be the D (6 bases). The TCR was taken from an adult with Crohn's disease. The CDR3: CASSLRGEGEKLFF. The CDR3 coding sequence is TGTGCCAGCAGTTTAAGGGGGGAGGGTGAAAAACTGTTTTTT.